A selection of T cell receptor beta chains follows, all from one sample in a study of blood T cell repertoires in COVID-19. Assay used: immunoSEQ multiplex PCR; TCRdb lists only in-frame clones, some missing. The data show about 210,000 clones, less than 85% seen once. What was sequenced was peripheral blood. The receptors originated from a woman older than 75 with COVID-19, enrolled during active disease. The CDR3 runs from the conserved cysteine through the conserved F or W.

J	V	CDR3
TRBJ2-5	TRBV5-4	CASSLATGGWETQYF
TRBJ1-6	TRBV19	CASSIGPKGGYNSPLHF
TRBJ2-5	TRBV7-9	CASSFRRQGETQYF
TRBJ2-5	TRBV5-6	CASSLDRGGETQYF
TRBJ2-7	TRBV28	CASSLSQTYEQYF
TRBJ1-1	TRBV5-1	CASSLLGTGDTEAFF
TRBJ2-5	TRBV7-9	CASSLAGGQETQYF
TRBJ2-3	TRBV9	CASSVAGDTDTQYF
TRBJ2-2	TRBV11-2	CASSLRDRANTGELFF
TRBJ1-2	TRBV7-9	CASSPRRTGSHGYTF
TRBJ1-3	TRBV6-1	CASNPLGRQENTIYF
TRBJ2-3	TRBV7-9	CASSPRGGSDTQYF
TRBJ1-5	TRBV7-3	CASSPDSKQPQHF
TRBJ2-7	TRBV12-3/TRBV12-4	CASSLYRGREQYF
TRBJ2-5	TRBV5-1	CASTLAGGDVGTQYF
TRBJ2-2	TRBV5-1	CASSLTTSAATGELFF
TRBJ1-1	TRBV12-3/TRBV12-4	CASADRSNTEAFF
TRBJ2-2	TRBV5-1	CASSLWTSGSRRGTGELFF
TRBJ1-1	TRBV7-3	CASSLNTGTEAFF
TRBJ2-7	TRBV19	CASSPGEKQYF
TRBJ1-2	TRBV12-3/TRBV12-4	CASTPGDSYGYTF
TRBJ1-1	TRBV12-3/TRBV12-4	CASSLREDTEAFF
TRBJ2-1	TRBV7-3	CASSSLAGAYNEQFF
TRBJ2-1	TRBV20-1	CSAKSGTRQFF
TRBJ2-5	TRBV5-1	CASSLLGQGIYQETQYF
TRBJ1-2	TRBV7-2	CASSVYYGYTF
TRBJ2-7	TRBV3-1/TRBV3-2	CASSQTSGSSYEQYF
TRBJ2-3	TRBV3-1/TRBV3-2	CASRQGGTDTQYF
TRBJ1-6	TRBV5-1	CASKQEENSPLHF
TRBJ2-7	TRBV19	CASSIGDGAGRYEQYF
TRBJ1-5	TRBV3-1/TRBV3-2	CASSQDTVIAPQHF